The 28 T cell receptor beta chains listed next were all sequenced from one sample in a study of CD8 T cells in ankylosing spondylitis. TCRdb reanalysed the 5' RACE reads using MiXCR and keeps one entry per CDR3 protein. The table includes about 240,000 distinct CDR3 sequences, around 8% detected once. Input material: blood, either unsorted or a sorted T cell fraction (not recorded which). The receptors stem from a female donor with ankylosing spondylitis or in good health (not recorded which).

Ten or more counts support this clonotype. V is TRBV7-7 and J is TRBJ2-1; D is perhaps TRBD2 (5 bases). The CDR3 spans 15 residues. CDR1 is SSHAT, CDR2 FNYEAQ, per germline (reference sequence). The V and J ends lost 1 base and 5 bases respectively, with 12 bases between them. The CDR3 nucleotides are TGTGCCAGCAGCTTAGGAACGGGAATGAACAATGAGCAGTTCTTC. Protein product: CASSLGTGMNNEQFF.

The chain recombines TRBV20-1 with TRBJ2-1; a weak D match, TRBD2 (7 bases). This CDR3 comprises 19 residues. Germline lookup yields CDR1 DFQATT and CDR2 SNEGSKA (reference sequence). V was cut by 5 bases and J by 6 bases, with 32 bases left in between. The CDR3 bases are TGCAGTGCTGAAAGGGCGGGGGCTTATAGCGGAAAGCACGGCAATGAGCAGTTCTTC. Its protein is CSAERAGAYSGKHGNEQFF.

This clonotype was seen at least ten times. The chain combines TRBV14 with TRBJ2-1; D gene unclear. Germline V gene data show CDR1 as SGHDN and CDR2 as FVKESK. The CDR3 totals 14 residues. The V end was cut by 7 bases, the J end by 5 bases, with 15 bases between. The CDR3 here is CASKGTLVDNEQFF. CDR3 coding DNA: TGTGCCAGCAAGGGCACGTTAGTCGACAATGAGCAGTTCTTC.

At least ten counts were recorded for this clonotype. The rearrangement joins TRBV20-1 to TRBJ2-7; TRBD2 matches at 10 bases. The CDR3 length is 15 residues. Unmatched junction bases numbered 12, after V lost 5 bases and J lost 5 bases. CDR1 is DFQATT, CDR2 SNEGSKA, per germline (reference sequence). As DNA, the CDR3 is TGCAGTGCTGAGGCACCTAGCGGGAGTATCCACGAGCAGTACTTC. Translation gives CSAEAPSGSIHEQYF.

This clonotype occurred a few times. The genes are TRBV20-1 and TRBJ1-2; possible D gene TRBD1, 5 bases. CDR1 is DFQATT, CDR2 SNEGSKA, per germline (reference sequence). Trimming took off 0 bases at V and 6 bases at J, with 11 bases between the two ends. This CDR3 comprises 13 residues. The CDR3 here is CSARDLARDGYTF. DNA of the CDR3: TGCAGTGCTAGAGATCTAGCCAGGGATGGCTACACCTTC.

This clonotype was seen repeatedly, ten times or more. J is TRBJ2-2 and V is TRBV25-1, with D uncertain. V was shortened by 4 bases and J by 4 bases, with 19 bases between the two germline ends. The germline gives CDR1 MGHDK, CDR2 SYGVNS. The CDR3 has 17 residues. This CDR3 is CASSAPRRSVGTGELFF. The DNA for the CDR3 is TGTGCCAGCAGTGCCCCCCGCCGCAGCGTCGGCACCGGGGAGCTGTTTTTT.

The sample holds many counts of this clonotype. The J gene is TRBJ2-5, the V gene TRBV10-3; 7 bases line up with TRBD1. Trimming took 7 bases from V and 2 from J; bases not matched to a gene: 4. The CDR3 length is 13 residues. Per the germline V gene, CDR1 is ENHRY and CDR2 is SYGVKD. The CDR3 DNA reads TGTGCCATCAACCGGGACAGACAAGAGACCCAGTACTTC. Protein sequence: CAINRDRQETQYF.

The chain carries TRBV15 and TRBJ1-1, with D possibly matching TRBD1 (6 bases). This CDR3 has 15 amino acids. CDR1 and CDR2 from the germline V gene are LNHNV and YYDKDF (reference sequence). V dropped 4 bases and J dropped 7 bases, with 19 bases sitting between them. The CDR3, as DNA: TGTGCCACCAGCACGACAGGCGCCGCGTCACTTGAAGCTTTCTTT. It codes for CATSTTGAASLEAFF.

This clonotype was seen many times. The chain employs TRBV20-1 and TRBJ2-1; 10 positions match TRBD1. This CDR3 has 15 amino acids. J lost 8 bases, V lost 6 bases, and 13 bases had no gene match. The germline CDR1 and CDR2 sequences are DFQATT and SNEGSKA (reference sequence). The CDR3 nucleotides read TGCAGTGCCCATTCCGGGACAGGGGTCATCGATGAGCAGTTCTTC. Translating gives CSAHSGTGVIDEQFF.

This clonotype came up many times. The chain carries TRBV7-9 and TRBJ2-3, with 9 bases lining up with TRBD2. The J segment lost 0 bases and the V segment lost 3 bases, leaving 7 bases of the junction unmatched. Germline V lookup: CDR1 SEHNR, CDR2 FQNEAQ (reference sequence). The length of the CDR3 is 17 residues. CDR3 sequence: CASSFSGSDPSTDTQYF. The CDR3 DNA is TGTGCCAGCAGCTTTAGCGGGAGCGACCCTAGCACAGATACGCAGTATTTT.

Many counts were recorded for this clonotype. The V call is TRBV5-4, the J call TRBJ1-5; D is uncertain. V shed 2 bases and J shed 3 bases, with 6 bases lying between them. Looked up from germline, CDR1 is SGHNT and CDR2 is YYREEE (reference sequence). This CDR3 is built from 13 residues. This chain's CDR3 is CASSLGFNQPQHF. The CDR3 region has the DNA TGTGCCAGCAGCTTAGGATTCAATCAGCCCCAGCATTTT.

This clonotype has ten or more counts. Here the CDR3 reads CASSGGNTEAFF. The CDR3 DNA sequence: TGCGCCAGCAGCGGGGGGAACACTGAAGCTTTCTTT. The gene calls are TRBV5-1 and TRBJ1-1; tentatively, D is TRBD1 (5 bases). Per the germline V gene, CDR1 is SGHRS and CDR2 is YFSETQ. CDR3 size: 12 residues. Deletions cut 4 bases from V and 1 base from J, with 5 bases between. Filled out from reference TRBV5-1 and TRBJ1-1, the complete variable domain reads KAGVTQTPRYLIKTRGQQVTLSCSPISGHRSVSWYQQTPGQGLQFLFEYFSETQRNKGNFPGRFSGRQFSNSRSEMNVSTLELGDSALYLCASSGGNTEAFFGQGTRLTVV.

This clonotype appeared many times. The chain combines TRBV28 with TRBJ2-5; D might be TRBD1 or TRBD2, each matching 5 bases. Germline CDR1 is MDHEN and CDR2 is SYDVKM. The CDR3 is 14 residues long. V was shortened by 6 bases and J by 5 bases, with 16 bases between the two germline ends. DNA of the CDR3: TGTGCCAGCAGGAACAGGAGGAGTCTGGAGACCCAGTACTTC. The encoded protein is CASRNRRSLETQYF.

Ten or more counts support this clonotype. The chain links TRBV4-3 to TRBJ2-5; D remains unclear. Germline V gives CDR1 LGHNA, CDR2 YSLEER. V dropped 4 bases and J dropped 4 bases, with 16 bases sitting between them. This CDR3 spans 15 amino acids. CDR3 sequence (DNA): TGCGCCAGCAGCCCGAGGATAGGAGTCGGAGAGACCCAGTACTTC. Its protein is CASSPRIGVGETQYF.

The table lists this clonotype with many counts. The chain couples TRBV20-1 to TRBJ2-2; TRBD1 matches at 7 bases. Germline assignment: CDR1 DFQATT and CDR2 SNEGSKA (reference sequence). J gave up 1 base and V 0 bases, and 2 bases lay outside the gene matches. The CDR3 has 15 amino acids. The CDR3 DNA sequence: TGCAGTGCTAGAGATCACAGGGGGAACACCGGGGAGCTGTTTTTT. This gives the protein CSARDHRGNTGELFF.

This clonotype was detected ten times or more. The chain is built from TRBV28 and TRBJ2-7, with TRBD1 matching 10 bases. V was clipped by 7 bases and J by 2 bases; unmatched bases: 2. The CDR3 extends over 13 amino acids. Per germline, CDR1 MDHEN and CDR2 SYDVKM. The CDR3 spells CASIGTGAYEQYF. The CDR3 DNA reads TGTGCCAGCATCGGGACAGGGGCCTACGAGCAGTACTTC.

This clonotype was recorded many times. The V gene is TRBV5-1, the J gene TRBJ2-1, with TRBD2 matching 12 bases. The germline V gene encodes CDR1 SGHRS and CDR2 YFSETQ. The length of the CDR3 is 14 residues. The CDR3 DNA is TGCGCGTCGAACCTAGCGGGAGGGCCAAGTGAGCAGTTCTTC. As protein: CASNLAGGPSEQFF. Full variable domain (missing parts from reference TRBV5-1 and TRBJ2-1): KAGVTQTPRYLIKTRGQQVTLSCSPISGHRSVSWYQQTPGQGLQFLFEYFSETQRNKGNFPGRFSGRQFSNSRSEMNVSTLELGDSALYLCASNLAGGPSEQFFGPGTRLTVL.

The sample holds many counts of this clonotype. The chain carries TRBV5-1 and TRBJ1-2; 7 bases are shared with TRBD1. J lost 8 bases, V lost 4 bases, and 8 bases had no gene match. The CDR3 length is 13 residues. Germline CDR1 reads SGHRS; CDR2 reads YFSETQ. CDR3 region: CASSHRQGRGYTF. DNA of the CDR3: TGCGCCAGCAGCCACAGACAGGGCCGGGGCTACACCTTC.

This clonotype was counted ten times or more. CDR3 in DNA: TGTGCCAGCAGTTTAGGGGCGGAGCAGTTCTTC. Protein sequence: CASSLGAEQFF. This chain links TRBV12-3 or TRBV12-4 with TRBJ2-1; no clear D. The CDR3 length is 11 residues. Trimming pared 1 base from V and 10 bases from J, leaving 5 bases between.

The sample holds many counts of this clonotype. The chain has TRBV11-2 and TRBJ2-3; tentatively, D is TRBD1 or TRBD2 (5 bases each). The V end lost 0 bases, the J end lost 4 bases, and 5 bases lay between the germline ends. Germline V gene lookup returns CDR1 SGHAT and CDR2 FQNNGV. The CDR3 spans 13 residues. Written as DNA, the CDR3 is TGTGCCAGCAGCTTAGAGGGGGCAGATACGCAGTATTTT. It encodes CASSLEGADTQYF.

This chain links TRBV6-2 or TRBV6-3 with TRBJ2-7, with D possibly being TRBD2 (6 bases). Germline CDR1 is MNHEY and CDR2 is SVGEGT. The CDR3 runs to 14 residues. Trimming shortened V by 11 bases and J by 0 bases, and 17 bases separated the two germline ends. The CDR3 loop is CASKRVRDSYEQYF. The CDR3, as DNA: TGTGCCTCTAAGCGGGTGCGGGACTCCTACGAGCAGTACTTC.

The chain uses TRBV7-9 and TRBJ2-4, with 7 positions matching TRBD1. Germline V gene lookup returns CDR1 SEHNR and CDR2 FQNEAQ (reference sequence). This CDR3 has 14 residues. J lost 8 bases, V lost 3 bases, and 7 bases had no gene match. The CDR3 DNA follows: TGTGCCAGCAGCTTTGGACAGGCTGGGGACATTCAGTACTTC. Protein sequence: CASSFGQAGDIQYF. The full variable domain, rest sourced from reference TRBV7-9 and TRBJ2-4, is DTGVSQNPRHKITKRGQNVTFRCDPISEHNRLYWYRQTLGQGPEFLTYFQNEAQLEKSRLLSDRFSAERPKGSFSTLEIQRTEQGDSAMYLCASSFGQAGDIQYFGAGTRLSVL.

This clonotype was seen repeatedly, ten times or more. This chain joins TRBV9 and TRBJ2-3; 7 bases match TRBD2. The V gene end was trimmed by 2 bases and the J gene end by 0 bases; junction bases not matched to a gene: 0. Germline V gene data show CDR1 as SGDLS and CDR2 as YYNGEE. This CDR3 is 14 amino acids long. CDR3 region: CASSVSGSTDTQYF. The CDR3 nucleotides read TGTGCCAGCAGCGTTAGCGGGAGCACAGATACGCAGTATTTT.

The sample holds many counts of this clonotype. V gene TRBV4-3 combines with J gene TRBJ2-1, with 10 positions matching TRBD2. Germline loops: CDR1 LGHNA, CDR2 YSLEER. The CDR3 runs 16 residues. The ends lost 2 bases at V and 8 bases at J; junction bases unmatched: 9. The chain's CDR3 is CASSQLAGATGYEQFF. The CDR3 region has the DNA TGCGCCAGCAGCCAACTAGCGGGAGCTACAGGGTATGAGCAGTTCTTC.

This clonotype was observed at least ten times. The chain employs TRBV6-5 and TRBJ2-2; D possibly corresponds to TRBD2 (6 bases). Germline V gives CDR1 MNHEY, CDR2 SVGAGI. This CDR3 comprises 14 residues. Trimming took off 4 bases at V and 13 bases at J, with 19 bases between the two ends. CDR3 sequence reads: CASSWEARGPGLFF. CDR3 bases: TGTGCCAGCAGTTGGGAGGCCCGAGGACCGGGGCTGTTTTTT.

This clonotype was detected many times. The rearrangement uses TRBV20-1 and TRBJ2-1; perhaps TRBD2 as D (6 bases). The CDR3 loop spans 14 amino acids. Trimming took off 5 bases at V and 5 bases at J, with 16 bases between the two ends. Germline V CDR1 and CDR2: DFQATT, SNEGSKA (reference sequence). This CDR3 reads CSALSPGGHNEQFF. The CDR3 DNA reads TGCAGTGCTCTGAGCCCCGGGGGTCACAATGAGCAGTTCTTC.

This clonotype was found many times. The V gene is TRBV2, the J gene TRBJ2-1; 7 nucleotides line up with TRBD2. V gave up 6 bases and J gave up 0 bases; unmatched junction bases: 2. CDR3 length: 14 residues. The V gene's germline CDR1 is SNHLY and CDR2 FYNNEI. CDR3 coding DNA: TGTGCCAGCAGGGAGCGGGGCTCCTACAATGAGCAGTTCTTC. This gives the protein CASRERGSYNEQFF.

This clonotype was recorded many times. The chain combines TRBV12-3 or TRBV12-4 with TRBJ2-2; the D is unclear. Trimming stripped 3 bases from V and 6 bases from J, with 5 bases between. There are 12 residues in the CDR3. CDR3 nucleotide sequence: TGTGCCAGCAGTTTCAGTCCCGGGGAGCTGTTTTTT. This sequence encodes CASSFSPGELFF.